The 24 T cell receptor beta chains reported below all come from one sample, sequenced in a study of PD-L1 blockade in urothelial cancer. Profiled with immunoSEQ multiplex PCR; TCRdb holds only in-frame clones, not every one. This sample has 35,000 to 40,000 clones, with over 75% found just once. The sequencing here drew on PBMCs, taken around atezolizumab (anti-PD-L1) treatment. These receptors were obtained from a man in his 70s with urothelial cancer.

CDR3 sequence reads: CASYRGSSGNTIYF. DNA for the CDR3: TGTGCCAGCTACAGGGGTAGCTCTGGAAACACCATATATTTT. J is TRBJ1-3 and V is TRBV2; 7 bases map to TRBD1. From germline, CDR1 is SNHLY and CDR2 FYNNEI. V gave up 8 bases and J gave up 0 bases; unmatched junction bases: 4. The CDR3 extends over 14 amino acids.

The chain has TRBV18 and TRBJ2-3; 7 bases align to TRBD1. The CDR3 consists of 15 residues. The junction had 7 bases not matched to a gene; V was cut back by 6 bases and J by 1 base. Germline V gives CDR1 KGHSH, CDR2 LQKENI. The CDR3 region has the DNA TGTGCCAGCTCTCCGGGACAGATAGGCACAGATACGCAGTATTTT. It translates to CASSPGQIGTDTQYF. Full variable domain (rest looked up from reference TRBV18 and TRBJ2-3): NAGVMQNPRHLVRRRGQEARLRCSPMKGHSHVYWYRQLPEEGLKFMVYLQKENIIDESGMPKERFSAEFPKEGPSILRIQQVVRGDSAAYFCASSPGQIGTDTQYFGPGTRLTVL.

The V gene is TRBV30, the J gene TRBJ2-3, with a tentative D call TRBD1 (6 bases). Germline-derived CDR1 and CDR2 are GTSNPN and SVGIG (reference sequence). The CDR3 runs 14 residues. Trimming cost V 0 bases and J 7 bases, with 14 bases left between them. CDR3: CAWSVGTGKNTQYF. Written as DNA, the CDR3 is TGTGCCTGGAGTGTAGGTACAGGGAAGAATACGCAGTATTTT. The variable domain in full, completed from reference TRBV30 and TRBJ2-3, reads SQTIHQWPATLVQPVGSPLSLECTVEGTSNPNLYWYRQAAGRGLQLLFYSVGIGQISSEVPQNLSASRPQDRQFILSSKKLLLSDSGFYLCAWSVGTGKNTQYFGPGTRLTVL.

DNA of the CDR3: TGTGCCAGCAGCCTGACAGGGGCGAATGAAAAACTGTTTTTT. This gives the protein CASSLTGANEKLFF. J is TRBJ1-4 and V is TRBV7-9; 8 bases agree with TRBD1. The V segment lost 5 bases and the J segment 5 bases; nucleotides outside the gene matches: 4. The CDR3 runs 14 residues. Germline V gene data show CDR1 as SEHNR and CDR2 as FQNEAQ (reference sequence).

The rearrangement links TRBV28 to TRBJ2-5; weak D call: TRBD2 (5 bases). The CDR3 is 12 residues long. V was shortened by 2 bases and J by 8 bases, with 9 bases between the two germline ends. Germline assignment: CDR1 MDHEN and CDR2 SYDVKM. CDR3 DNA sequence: TGTGCCAGCAGTTTAACATCGGGAACCCAGTACTTC. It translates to CASSLTSGTQYF.

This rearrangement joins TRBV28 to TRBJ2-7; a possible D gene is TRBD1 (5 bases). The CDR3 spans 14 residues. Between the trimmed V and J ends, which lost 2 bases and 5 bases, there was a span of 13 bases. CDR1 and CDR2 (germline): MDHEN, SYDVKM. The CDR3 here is CASSLVKGLDEQYF. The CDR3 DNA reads TGTGCCAGCAGTTTAGTTAAGGGGCTCGACGAGCAGTACTTC.

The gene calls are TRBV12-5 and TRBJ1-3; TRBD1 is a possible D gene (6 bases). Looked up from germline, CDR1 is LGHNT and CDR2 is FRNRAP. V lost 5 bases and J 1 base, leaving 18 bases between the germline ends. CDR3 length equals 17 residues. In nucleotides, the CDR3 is TGTGCTAGTGGTCGTTGGGGGCCGGCCCAGTCTGGAAACACCATATATTTT. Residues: CASGRWGPAQSGNTIYF. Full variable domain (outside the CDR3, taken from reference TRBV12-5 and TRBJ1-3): DARVTQTPRHKVTEMGQEVTMRCQPILGHNTVFWYRQTMMQGLELLAYFRNRAPLDDSGMPKDRFSAEMPDATLATLKIQPSEPRDSAVYFCASGRWGPAQSGNTIYFGEGSWLTVV.

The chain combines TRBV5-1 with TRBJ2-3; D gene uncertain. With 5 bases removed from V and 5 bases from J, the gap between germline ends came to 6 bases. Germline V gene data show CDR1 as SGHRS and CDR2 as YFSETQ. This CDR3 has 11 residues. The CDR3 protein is CASRLEDTQYF. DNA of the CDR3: TGCGCCAGCAGACTCGAAGATACGCAGTATTTT.

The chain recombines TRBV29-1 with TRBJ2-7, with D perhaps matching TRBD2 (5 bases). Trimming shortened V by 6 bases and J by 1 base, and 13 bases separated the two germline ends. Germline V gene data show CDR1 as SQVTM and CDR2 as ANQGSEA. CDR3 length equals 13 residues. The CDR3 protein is CSVRGSGSYEQYF. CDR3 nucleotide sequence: TGCAGCGTCCGTGGGAGCGGATCCTACGAGCAGTACTTC.

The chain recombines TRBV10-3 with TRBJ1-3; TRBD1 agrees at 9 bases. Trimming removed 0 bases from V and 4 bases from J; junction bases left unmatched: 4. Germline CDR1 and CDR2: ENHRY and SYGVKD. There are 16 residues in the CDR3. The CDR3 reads CAISESGQGGGNTIYF. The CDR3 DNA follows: TGTGCCATCAGTGAGTCGGGACAGGGAGGAGGAAACACCATATATTTT.

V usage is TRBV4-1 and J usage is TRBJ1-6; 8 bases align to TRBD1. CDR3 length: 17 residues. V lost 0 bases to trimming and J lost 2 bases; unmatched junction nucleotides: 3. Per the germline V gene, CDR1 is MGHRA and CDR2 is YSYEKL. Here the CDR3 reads CASSQDMGQAYNSPLHF. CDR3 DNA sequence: TGCGCCAGCAGCCAAGACATGGGACAGGCCTATAATTCACCCCTCCACTTT.

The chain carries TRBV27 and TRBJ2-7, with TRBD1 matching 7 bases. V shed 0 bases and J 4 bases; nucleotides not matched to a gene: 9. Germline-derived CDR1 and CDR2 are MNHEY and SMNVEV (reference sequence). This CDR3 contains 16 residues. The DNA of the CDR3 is TGTGCCAGCAGTTTATCGGCACAGGGGACCATTTACGAGCAGTACTTC. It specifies CASSLSAQGTIYEQYF.

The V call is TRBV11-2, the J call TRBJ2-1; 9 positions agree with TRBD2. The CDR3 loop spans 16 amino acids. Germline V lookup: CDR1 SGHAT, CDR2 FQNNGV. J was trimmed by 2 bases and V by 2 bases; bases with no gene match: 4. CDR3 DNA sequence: TGTGCCAGCAGCTTATGGGCTAGCGGGACCTACAATGAGCAGTTCTTC. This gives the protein CASSLWASGTYNEQFF.

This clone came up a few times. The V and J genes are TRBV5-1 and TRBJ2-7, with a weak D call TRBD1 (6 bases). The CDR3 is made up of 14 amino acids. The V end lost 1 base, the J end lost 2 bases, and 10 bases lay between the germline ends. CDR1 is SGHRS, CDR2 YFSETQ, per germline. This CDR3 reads CASSLTGPPYEQYF. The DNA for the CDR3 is TGCGCCAGCAGCTTGACAGGGCCGCCCTACGAGCAGTACTTC.

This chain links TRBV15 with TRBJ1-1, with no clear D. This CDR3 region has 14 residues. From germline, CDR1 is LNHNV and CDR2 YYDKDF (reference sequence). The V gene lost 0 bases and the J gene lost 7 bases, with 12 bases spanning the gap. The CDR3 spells CATSRDFPLSEAFF. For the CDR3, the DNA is TGTGCCACCAGCAGAGATTTCCCTCTTAGTGAAGCTTTCTTT.

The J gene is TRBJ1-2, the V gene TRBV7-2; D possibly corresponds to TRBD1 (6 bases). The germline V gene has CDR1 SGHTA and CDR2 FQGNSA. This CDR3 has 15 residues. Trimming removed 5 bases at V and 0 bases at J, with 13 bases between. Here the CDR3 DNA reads TGTGCCAGCAGCCAAAGGGACACTACTAACTATGGCTACACCTTC. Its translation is CASSQRDTTNYGYTF.

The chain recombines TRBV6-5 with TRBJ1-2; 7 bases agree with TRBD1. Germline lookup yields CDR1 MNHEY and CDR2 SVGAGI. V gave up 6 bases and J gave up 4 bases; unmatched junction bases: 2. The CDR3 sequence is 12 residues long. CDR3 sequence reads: CASSPGGYGYTF. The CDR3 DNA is TGTGCCAGCAGCCCAGGGGGCTATGGCTACACCTTC.

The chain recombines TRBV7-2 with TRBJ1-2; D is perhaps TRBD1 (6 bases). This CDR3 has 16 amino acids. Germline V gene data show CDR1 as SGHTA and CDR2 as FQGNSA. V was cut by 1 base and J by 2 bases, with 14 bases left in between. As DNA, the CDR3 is TGTGCCAGCAGCTTAGAAGGGACACTATACAACTATGGCTACACCTTC. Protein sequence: CASSLEGTLYNYGYTF.

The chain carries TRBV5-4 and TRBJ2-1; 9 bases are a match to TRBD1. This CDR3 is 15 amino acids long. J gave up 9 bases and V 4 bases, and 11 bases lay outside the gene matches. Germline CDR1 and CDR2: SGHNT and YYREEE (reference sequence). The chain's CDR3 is CASSLQGALRSEQFF. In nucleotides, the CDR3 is TGTGCCAGCAGCCTACAGGGGGCGTTGAGGAGTGAGCAGTTCTTC.

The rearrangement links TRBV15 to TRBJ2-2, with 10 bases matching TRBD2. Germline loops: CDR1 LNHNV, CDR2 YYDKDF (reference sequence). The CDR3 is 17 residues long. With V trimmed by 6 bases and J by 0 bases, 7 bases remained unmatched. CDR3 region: CATRGSGRVANTGELFF. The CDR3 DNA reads TGTGCCACCAGGGGCAGCGGGAGGGTCGCGAACACCGGGGAGCTGTTTTTT.

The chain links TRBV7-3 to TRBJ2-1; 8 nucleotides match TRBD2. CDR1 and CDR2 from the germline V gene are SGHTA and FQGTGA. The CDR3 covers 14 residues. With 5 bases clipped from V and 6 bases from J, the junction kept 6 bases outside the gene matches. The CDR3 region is CASSPGRAGNEQFF. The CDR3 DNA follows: TGTGCCAGCAGCCCCGGGAGGGCCGGCAATGAGCAGTTCTTC.

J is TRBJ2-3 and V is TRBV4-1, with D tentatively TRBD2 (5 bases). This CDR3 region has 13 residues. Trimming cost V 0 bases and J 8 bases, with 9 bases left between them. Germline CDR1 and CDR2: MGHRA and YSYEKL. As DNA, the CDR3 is TGCGCCAGCAGCCAAGAAAGCGGAGTTACGCAGTATTTT. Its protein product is CASSQESGVTQYF.

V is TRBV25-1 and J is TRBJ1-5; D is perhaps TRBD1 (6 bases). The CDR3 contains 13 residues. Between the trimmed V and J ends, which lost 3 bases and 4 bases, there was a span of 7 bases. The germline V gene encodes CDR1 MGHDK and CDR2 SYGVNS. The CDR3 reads CASSDRGNQPQHF. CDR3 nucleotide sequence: TGTGCCAGCAGTGACAGGGGAAATCAGCCCCAGCATTTT.

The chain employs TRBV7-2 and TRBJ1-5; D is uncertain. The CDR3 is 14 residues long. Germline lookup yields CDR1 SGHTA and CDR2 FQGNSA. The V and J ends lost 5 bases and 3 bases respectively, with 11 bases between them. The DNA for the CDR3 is TGTGCCAGCAGCCCTAGCGGATCCAATCAGCCCCAGCATTTT. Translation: CASSPSGSNQPQHF.